Below are 8 T cell receptor beta chains sequenced from a single sample in a study of cytomegalovirus exposure and HLA in healthy donors. With 60 Vbeta and 13 Jbeta primers, the PCR was carried out. TCRdb's table, derived via immunoSEQ multiplex PCR, lists solely in-frame clones and lacks some. Across 29,000 or so clones, the top ten clones capture roughly 0.76% of the sample. The sample comprised PBMCs. Receptor source: a man aged 25-45 years in good health and CMV-seronegative.

The rearrangement joins TRBV6-5 to TRBJ1-6, with D possibly being TRBD1 (5 bases). Trimming cost V 7 bases and J 7 bases, with 17 bases left between them. CDR1 is MNHEY, CDR2 SVGAGI, per germline. CDR3 size: 15 residues. CDR3 loop: CASNTLPRGNSPLHF. The DNA for the CDR3 is TGTGCCAGCAACACCCTCCCCCGGGGGAATTCACCCCTCCACTTT.

This rearrangement joins TRBV5-4 to TRBJ2-3; TRBD1 might be the D (5 bases). The CDR3 sequence is 13 residues long. Germline V gene sequence: CDR1 SGHNT, CDR2 YYREEE (reference sequence). The V gene lost 1 base and the J gene lost 5 bases, with 8 bases spanning the gap. CDR3 sequence (DNA): TGTGCCAGCAGCTTGCAGGGCGAAGATACGCAGTATTTT. Translation: CASSLQGEDTQYF.

CDR3 sequence reads: CARSFQYTSRVGNTIYF. As DNA, the CDR3 is TGTGCCAGAAGCTTCCAGTATACGTCCAGGGTAGGGAACACCATATATTTT. The chain links TRBV7-5 to TRBJ1-3; the table's TRBD1 call for D was not verified on the DNA. TRBV7-5 is shown as a pseudogene. CDR3 length: 17 amino acids.

The chain combines TRBV18 with TRBJ2-3; perhaps TRBD2 as D (5 bases). This CDR3 spans 17 amino acids. Germline V gene sequence: CDR1 KGHSH, CDR2 LQKENI. V lost 1 base and J lost 3, with 17 bases in between. CDR3 protein: CASSPLGTRGFTDTQYF. In DNA, the CDR3 is TGTGCCAGCTCACCACTAGGTACCCGGGGTTTTACAGATACGCAGTATTTT.

The chain links TRBV7-3 to TRBJ1-2, with 8 bases matching TRBD1. In germline, CDR1 is SGHTA, CDR2 FQGTGA. V dropped 6 bases and J dropped 4; count of bases not matched to a gene: 13. The CDR3 loop spans 16 amino acids. The CDR3 is CASRPDRGLGPYGYTF. CDR3 bases: TGTGCCAGCAGACCCGACAGGGGTCTAGGACCCTATGGCTACACCTTC.

Written as DNA, the CDR3 is TGTGCCAGTAGTATCCCGACAGGCGAAAACTATGGCTACACCTTC. Translation gives CASSIPTGENYGYTF. The chain employs TRBV19 and TRBJ1-2; weak D call: TRBD1 (6 bases). The CDR3 consists of 15 residues. The germline gives CDR1 LNHDA, CDR2 SQIVND (reference sequence). V lost 3 bases to trimming and J lost 2 bases, with 13 bases between them.

The gene calls are TRBV6-1 and TRBJ2-7, with 9 bases aligning to TRBD1. There are 15 residues in the CDR3. In germline, CDR1 is MNHNS, CDR2 SASEGT. Unmatched junction bases numbered 3, after V lost 0 bases and J lost 3 bases. DNA of the CDR3: TGTGCCAGCAGTGAAGCAGAGGACAGGGGCTACGAGCAGTACTTC. Protein sequence: CASSEAEDRGYEQYF.

The gene calls are TRBV30 and TRBJ2-5, with 8 bases fitting TRBD1. The J call may not be correct, given that the DNA end is closer to TRBJ2-7. The CDR3 totals 15 residues. Per the germline V gene, CDR1 is GTSNPN and CDR2 is SVGIG (reference sequence). Here the CDR3 DNA reads TGTGCCTGGAAGGACGGCAGGGGGCGGACCTACGAGCAGTACTTC. Its translation: CAWKDGRGRTYEQYF.